Following are 18 T cell receptor beta chains from one sample sequenced in a study of T-cell memory formation after mild COVID-19. TCRdb re-analysed the 5' RACE reads in MiXCR, keeping a single row per CDR3 protein. This table holds hundreds of thousands of distinct CDR3 sequences, about a fifth found once. The sample consisted of PBMCs or a T cell subset sorted from them (not recorded which). The receptors here all came from an adult woman who had mild COVID-19 (a few samples of this study predate the infection). Cell type and time point are not known.

This chain uses TRBV9 with TRBJ2-1; 12 nucleotides agree with TRBD2. The CDR3 covers 15 residues. The V and J ends lost 4 bases and 8 bases, in that order; junction bases with no gene match: 7. Germline loops: CDR1 SGDLS, CDR2 YYNGEE. Written as DNA, the CDR3 is TGTGCCAGCAGCACAGCGACTAGCGGGAGCGATGAGCAGTTCTTC. It codes for CASSTATSGSDEQFF.

This clonotype was seen more than once but under ten times. This chain joins TRBV2 and TRBJ1-2; D is perhaps TRBD1 (6 bases). V was shortened by 6 bases and J by 1 base, with 6 bases between the two germline ends. CDR1 and CDR2 from the germline V gene are SNHLY and FYNNEI. This CDR3 comprises 12 residues. CDR3: CASRDSNYGYTF. The CDR3 DNA follows: TGTGCCAGCAGGGACAGTAACTATGGCTACACCTTC.

The J gene is TRBJ1-1, the V gene TRBV2, with 7 positions matching TRBD1. The CDR3 sequence is 14 residues long. J lost 1 base, V lost 6 bases, and 5 bases had no gene match. The germline gives CDR1 SNHLY, CDR2 FYNNEI. CDR3 in DNA: TGTGCCAGCAGCCTGAGGGGGCAGAACACTGAAGCTTTCTTT. It is translated as CASSLRGQNTEAFF.

The J gene is TRBJ1-1, the V gene TRBV7-9; no reliable D call. This CDR3 is built from 14 residues. Germline CDR1 reads SEHNR; CDR2 reads FQNEAQ (reference sequence). Trimming took off 1 base at V and 5 bases at J, with 11 bases between the two ends. Written as DNA, the CDR3 is TGTGCCAGCAGCTTAGGAGGAGGAGTTACTGAAGCTTTCTTT. Its translation is CASSLGGGVTEAFF.

J is TRBJ1-1 and V is TRBV3-1; possibly TRBD1 for D (5 bases). Trimming removed 1 base at V and 8 bases at J, with 14 bases between. CDR1 is LGHDT and CDR2 is YNNKEL in the germline V gene (reference sequence). This CDR3 is built from 14 residues. The chain's CDR3 is CASSQGGAGREAFF. The CDR3 DNA reads TGTGCCAGCAGCCAAGGGGGCGCGGGGAGGGAAGCTTTCTTT.

The sample holds a few counts of this clonotype. The chain employs TRBV5-4 and TRBJ1-2, with a possible D match to TRBD1 (5 bases). The CDR3 runs 14 residues. Trimming removed 0 bases at V and 6 bases at J, with 12 bases between. CDR1 is SGHNT, CDR2 YYREEE, per germline (reference sequence). The CDR3, as DNA: TGTGCCAGCAGCTTGGACCTCCAGGGCAATGGCTACACCTTC. Encoded protein: CASSLDLQGNGYTF. The full variable domain, in which reference TRBV5-4 and TRBJ1-2 provide the parts outside the CDR3, is ETGVTQSPTHLIKTRGQQVTLRCSSQSGHNTVSWYQQALGQGPQFIFQYYREEENGRGNFPPRFSGLQFPNYSSELNVNALELDDSALYLCASSLDLQGNGYTFGSGTRLTVV.

This clonotype was observed a handful of times. The J gene is TRBJ2-7, the V gene TRBV11-3; no definite D call. V lost 5 bases and J 2 bases, leaving 16 bases between the germline ends. Germline CDR1 reads SGHNT; CDR2 reads YENEEA. The CDR3 runs to 15 residues. The CDR3 coding sequence is TGTGCCAGCAGCCCCCCCCGCGGCGTTGCCTACGAGCAGTACTTC. Amino acids: CASSPPRGVAYEQYF.

This clonotype came up a few times. This chain joins TRBV9 and TRBJ2-5; D gene unclear. Germline V lookup: CDR1 SGDLS, CDR2 YYNGEE. V lost 3 bases and J 4 bases, leaving 16 bases between the germline ends. This CDR3 spans 15 amino acids. The CDR3 sequence is CASSASGRPVETQYF. The CDR3 coding sequence is TGTGCCAGCAGCGCTTCCGGGCGACCGGTAGAGACCCAGTACTTC.

This clonotype was counted many times. The V and J genes are TRBV2 and TRBJ2-5, with D possibly TRBD2 on 6 matching bases. CDR1 SNHLY and CDR2 FYNNEI come from the germline V gene. The CDR3 contains 12 residues. Trimming removed 6 bases from V and 5 bases from J, with 10 bases in between. CDR3 nucleotides: TGTGCCAGCAGGACTAGTCGGGAGACCCAGTACTTC. Its translation: CASRTSRETQYF.

A note on this clonotype: The junction shows a germline mismatch at one end, possibly a read error. The CDR3 reads CASSSGLAGVITDTQYF. As DNA, the CDR3 is TGTGCCAGCAGCTCAGGACTAGCGGGAGTTATTACAGATACTCAGTATTTT. The chain employs TRBV7-9 and TRBJ2-3; TRBD2 matches at 13 bases. Germline V gene sequence: CDR1 SEHNR, CDR2 FQNEAQ (reference sequence). CDR3 length equals 17 residues.

The J gene is TRBJ2-7, the V gene TRBV7-2; 11 positions agree with TRBD2. The CDR3 covers 17 residues. The germline gives CDR1 SGHTA, CDR2 FQGNSA. Unmatched junction bases numbered 9, after V lost 5 bases and J lost 0 bases. The DNA of the CDR3 is TGTGCCAGCAGCCCGTGGACTAGCGGGTTTGCCTCCTACGAGCAGTACTTC. Protein product: CASSPWTSGFASYEQYF.

The rearrangement uses TRBV4-2 and TRBJ2-5; the D is unclear. The germline V and J ends were trimmed by 0 bases and 6 bases, with 8 bases remaining between them. Germline values: CDR1 LGHNA, CDR2 YNFKEQ. The CDR3 runs 13 residues. The CDR3 bases are TGTGCCAGCAGCCAAGATTTGGGAAAGACCCAGTACTTC. Protein: CASSQDLGKTQYF.

This clonotype has a handful of counts. The chain employs TRBV4-3 and TRBJ2-1, with D possibly TRBD1 on 6 matching bases. This CDR3 has 16 residues. CDR1 and CDR2 (germline): LGHNA, YSLEER. The V end was cut by 0 bases, the J end by 7 bases, with 16 bases between. CDR3 coding DNA: TGCGCCAGCAGCCAAGAGCAGGGGCTTCGTTGGAATGAGCAGTTCTTC. Its translation: CASSQEQGLRWNEQFF.

This clonotype showed up just a few times. This chain connects TRBV5-5 to TRBJ2-7; possible D gene TRBD1, 6 bases. CDR1 is SGHKS, CDR2 YYEKEE, per germline (reference sequence). V lost 2 bases and J 1 base, leaving 13 bases between the germline ends. CDR3 length: 15 amino acids. The chain's CDR3 is CASSFRQGGSYEQYF. CDR3 sequence (DNA): TGTGCCAGCAGCTTCCGCCAAGGGGGTTCCTACGAGCAGTACTTC. The full variable domain, completed using reference TRBV5-5 and TRBJ2-7, is DAGVTQSPTHLIKTRGQQVTLRCSPISGHKSVSWYQQVLGQGPQFIFQYYEKEERGRGNFPDRFSARQFPNYSSELNVNALLLGDSALYLCASSFRQGGSYEQYFGPGTRLTVT.

Only a few counts were recorded for this clonotype. J is TRBJ2-7 and V is TRBV7-9; D is tentatively TRBD1 or TRBD2 (5 bases each). There are 15 residues in the CDR3. V gave up 4 bases and J gave up 2 bases, with 15 bases separating them. The germline V gene encodes CDR1 SEHNR and CDR2 FQNEAQ (reference sequence). This chain's CDR3 is CASSSTGTDPYEQYF. The CDR3 DNA reads TGTGCCAGCAGCTCTACCGGGACCGATCCCTACGAGCAGTACTTC.

This sequence joins TRBV6-6 and TRBJ1-4; 9 nucleotides agree with TRBD1. From germline, CDR1 is MNHNY and CDR2 SVGAGI (reference sequence). The CDR3 runs 16 residues. V dropped 6 bases and J dropped 1; count of bases not matched to a gene: 6. CDR3 bases: TGTGCCAGCAGCAGAGACAGGGGGGGAACTAATGAAAAACTGTTTTTT. This encodes CASSRDRGGTNEKLFF.

J is TRBJ1-2 and V is TRBV18; possible D gene TRBD1, 6 bases. Germline lookup yields CDR1 KGHSH and CDR2 LQKENI. V was pared by 6 bases and J by 12 bases, with 23 bases between. The CDR3 sequence is 14 residues long. The CDR3 DNA is TGTGCCAGCTCGACGCTTAAGGACAGCCTTCCCCACACCTTC. This codes for CASSTLKDSLPHTF. The whole variable domain, filled in from reference TRBV18 and TRBJ1-2, reads NAGVMQNPRHLVRRRGQEARLRCSPMKGHSHVYWYRQLPEEGLKFMVYLQKENIIDESGMPKERFSAEFPKEGPSILRIQQVVRGDSAAYFCASSTLKDSLPHTFGSGTRLTVV.

The V gene is TRBV6-6, the J gene TRBJ2-1; 9 nucleotides agree with TRBD1. The CDR3 runs to 15 residues. Germline V gene data show CDR1 as MNHNY and CDR2 as SVGAGI (reference sequence). The J segment lost 7 bases and the V segment lost 5 bases, leaving 9 bases of the junction unmatched. CDR3 residues: CASSPRDRVRNEQFF. For the CDR3, the DNA is TGTGCCAGCAGTCCCCGGGACAGGGTCAGGAATGAGCAGTTCTTC.